Listed below are T cell receptor beta chains from one sample, sequenced in a study of blood T cell repertoires in COVID-19. Sequencing used immunoSEQ multiplex PCR; TCRdb keeps in-frame clones, though not all of them. The table includes roughly 68,000 clones, 70% to 90% detected once. The sequencing input was peripheral blood. The receptor source for this set is a woman older than 75 with acute or convalescent COVID-19. CDR3s include the opening cysteine and the closing phenylalanine or tryptophan. A D gene is named only where the DNA matches it firmly. Size is stated for part of the rows, as once, few or many counts, or as a class when the clone is expanded.

cdr3_length,clone_size,d_call,v_call,j_call,cdr3_nt,cdr3_aa
17,NA,NA,TRBV19,TRBJ1-2,TGTGCCAGTACCTATAACCCCGACATATTGGCTAACTATGGCTACACCTTC,CASTYNPDILANYGYTF
11,NA,NA,TRBV30,TRBJ2-3,TGTGCCTGGAGTCTGACAGATACGCAGTATTTT,CAWSLTDTQYF
16,NA,TRBD2,TRBV24-1,TRBJ2-2,TGTGCCACCAGTGTTGGGGGGGTCCAACGGACCGGGGAGCTGTTTTTT,CATSVGGVQRTGELFF
15,NA,NA,TRBV10-3,TRBJ2-2,TGTGCCATCAGTGAGTCGACGGGAAGCGAAGGGGAGCTGTTTTTT,CAISESTGSEGELFF
16,NA,NA,TRBV10-3,TRBJ2-3,TGTGCCATCAGTGAGTCGGGGGGTGGGTCGGCAGATACGCAGTATTTT,CAISESGGGSADTQYF
16,once,TRBD1,TRBV19,TRBJ2-7,TGTGCCAGCAAAAAAACCAGGGACAGCACCTCCTACGAGCAGTACTTC,CASKKTRDSTSYEQYF
15,NA,TRBD1,TRBV7-9,TRBJ1-1,TGTGCCAGCAGCCTCGGTCAGGGGGCGAGGACTGAAGCTTTCTTT,CASSLGQGARTEAFF
15,NA,NA,TRBV2,TRBJ1-1,TGTGCCAGCCAAATTCAGGGTCTTTTGAACACTGAAGCTTTCTTT,CASQIQGLLNTEAFF
13,few,NA,TRBV25-1,TRBJ1-1,TGTGCCAGCAGCCAAACAGGGTTAACTGAAGCTTTCTTT,CASSQTGLTEAFF
14,NA,TRBD2,TRBV7-8,TRBJ2-1,TGTGCCAGCAGCCCTGGACTAGTCGGCAATGAGCAGTTCTTC,CASSPGLVGNEQFF
13,few,NA,TRBV18,TRBJ1-5,TGTGCCAGCTCACCGGGGGGGTCCCAGCCCCAGCATTTT,CASSPGGSQPQHF
18,NA,TRBD1,TRBV30,TRBJ2-1,TGTGCCTGGAGGCCAAGAAATCGGGACAGGGGGCGACACAATGAGCAGTTCTTC,CAWRPRNRDRGRHNEQFF
14,few,TRBD1,TRBV29-1,TRBJ1-5,TGCAGCGTCTCAGGGGGCGTTAGCAATCAGCCCCAGCATTTT,CSVSGGVSNQPQHF
17,NA,TRBD2,TRBV15,TRBJ2-1,TGTGCCACCAGCAGAGATGGAGGGAGCGGGATCTACAATGAGCAGTTCTTC,CATSRDGGSGIYNEQFF
15,NA,NA,TRBV5-4,TRBJ1-4,TGTGCCAGCAGGCAACAGGGAGGGAAAGGTGAAAAACTGTTTTTT,CASRQQGGKGEKLFF
15,NA,TRBD2,TRBV5-4,TRBJ2-1,TGTGCCAGCAGCTTAAGCGGGAGGGCCTTCAATGAGCAGTTCTTC,CASSLSGRAFNEQFF
15,NA,NA,TRBV19,TRBJ1-4,TGTGCCAGTAGTATAATTTCGGGGGCTAATGAAAAACTGTTTTTT,CASSIISGANEKLFF
16,NA,TRBD1,TRBV7-6,TRBJ2-7,TGTGCCAGCAGCTTAGCGTCTTTGACAGGGGGCCACGAGCAGTACTTC,CASSLASLTGGHEQYF
15,NA,TRBD1,TRBV7-3,TRBJ2-7,TGTGCCAGCAGCGTACAGCCGGGACAGACCTACGAGCAGTACTTC,CASSVQPGQTYEQYF